This TCR beta chain was recovered during a study of beta chain features in type 1 diabetes. Study observations and caveats: Here, the possible influence of HLA type (on TCRB rearrangement) remained unresolved. When Type 1 diabetes patients were examined, their TCRB CDR3s proved moderately but significantly shorter in all four CD4+ subsets.

In its sample, this clone was seen a few times. Its target is unknown. V was pared by 4 bases and J by 5 bases, with 3 bases of the junction left unmatched. This CDR3 has 13 residues. Germline CDR1 reads SGHNT; CDR2 reads YYREEE (reference sequence). Of the isolated RNA, all was reverse transcribed, and so the sequenced material was expressed TCRB transcripts. It was found that naive, central memory and regulatory T cell samples averaged about 4 million reads. The data were produced by immunoSEQ multiplex PCR, yet TCRdb's version contains in-frame clones alone and is incomplete. The data hold a few hundred thousand clones, with roughly 12% observed a single time. All of the sorted populations showed purity greater than 98%.

The V and J genes are TRBV5-4 and TRBJ2-7, with 10 nucleotides matching TRBD2. What was sequenced was naive CD4+ T cells from blood. This receptor was obtained from a woman aged 18-35 years with type 1 diabetes. The CDR3 DNA reads as TGTGCCAGCAGCCATAGCGGGAGGAACGAGCAGTACTTC. This codes for CASSHSGRNEQYF.